The rows below give T cell receptor beta chains drawn from one sample of a study of control samples from healthy donors and cancer patients. Produced via immunoSEQ multiplex PCR; TCRdb's table is partial and in-frame only. The sample has about 160,000 clones, over 85% seen once. The sample taken for sequencing was blood. All receptors come from a man aged 30 to 45 in good health. The CDR3 runs from the conserved cysteine through the conserved F or W. D genes are given only for firm matches. Clone size is given for some rows only: seen once, a few or many times, or a class if the clone is expanded.

CDR3 DNA: TGTGCCAGCAGCCGACGAGGGAACACAGATACGCAGTATTTT
CDR3 protein: CASSRRGNTDTQYF
clone size: NA
D gene: NA
J gene: TRBJ2-3
CDR3 length: 14
V gene: TRBV11-3

CDR3 DNA: TGCGCCAGCAGCCCGGGGGTAGGGTCCTACGAGCAGTACTTC
CDR3 protein: CASSPGVGSYEQYF
clone size: once
D gene: NA
J gene: TRBJ2-7
CDR3 length: 14
V gene: TRBV5-1

CDR3 DNA: TGTGCCAGCAGCTTACTGAACTCTGGAAGCACCATATATTTT
CDR3 protein: CASSLLNSGSTIYF
clone size: NA
D gene: NA
J gene: TRBJ1-3
CDR3 length: 14
V gene: TRBV13

CDR3 DNA: TGTGCCACCAGTGACACGACAGGGAATCAGCCCCAGCATTTT
CDR3 protein: CATSDTTGNQPQHF
clone size: NA
D gene: TRBD1
J gene: TRBJ1-5
CDR3 length: 14
V gene: TRBV24-1

CDR3 DNA: TGTGCCAGCAGCTTAGATCGGGACATCGTTAGAAACACCATATATTTT
CDR3 protein: CASSLDRDIVRNTIYF
clone size: NA
D gene: NA
J gene: TRBJ1-3
CDR3 length: 16
V gene: TRBV7-2

CDR3 DNA: TGTGTCTCCGGGCAGGCACCCCTCACAGATACGCAGTATTTT
CDR3 protein: CVSGQAPLTDTQYF
clone size: NA
D gene: NA
J gene: TRBJ2-3
CDR3 length: 14
V gene: TRBV27

CDR3 DNA: TGTGCCAGCAGTTTGTCTCGTCGGGGGGCGGGAGATACGCAGTATTTT
CDR3 protein: CASSLSRRGAGDTQYF
clone size: NA
D gene: NA
J gene: TRBJ2-3
CDR3 length: 16
V gene: TRBV6-5

CDR3 DNA: TGTGCCAGCAGCTGCCGGGTCCACAAGAACACTGAAGCTTTCTTT
CDR3 protein: CASSCRVHKNTEAFF
clone size: NA
D gene: NA
J gene: TRBJ1-1
CDR3 length: 15
V gene: TRBV12-1

CDR3 DNA: TGTGCCATCAGTGAGCTGAACGGACCTTACTACACCTTC
CDR3 protein: CAISELNGPYYTF
clone size: NA
D gene: NA
J gene: TRBJ1-2
CDR3 length: 13
V gene: TRBV10-3

CDR3 DNA: TGTGCCAGCAGGGAGAGGGGGGGATCCGGTGGCTACACCTTC
CDR3 protein: CASRERGGSGGYTF
clone size: few
D gene: NA
J gene: TRBJ1-2
CDR3 length: 14
V gene: TRBV2

CDR3 DNA: TGTGCCAGCAGCTTAGGCCCCTTCGGTACTGAAGCTTTCTTT
CDR3 protein: CASSLGPFGTEAFF
clone size: once
D gene: NA
J gene: TRBJ1-1
CDR3 length: 14
V gene: TRBV7-9

CDR3 DNA: TGTGCCAGCTCACTAAGGCAGGTATCCTACAATGAGCAGTTCTTC
CDR3 protein: CASSLRQVSYNEQFF
clone size: once
D gene: NA
J gene: TRBJ2-1
CDR3 length: 15
V gene: TRBV18

CDR3 DNA: TGTGCCAGTGCGGGGACGCCTGGAGGCAATGAGCAGTTCTTC
CDR3 protein: CASAGTPGGNEQFF
clone size: many
D gene: NA
J gene: TRBJ2-1
CDR3 length: 14
V gene: TRBV19

CDR3 DNA: TGTGCCAGCAGTTTCGACAGGGAGGGGACCCAGTACTTC
CDR3 protein: CASSFDREGTQYF
clone size: NA
D gene: NA
J gene: TRBJ2-5
CDR3 length: 13
V gene: TRBV12-3/TRBV12-4